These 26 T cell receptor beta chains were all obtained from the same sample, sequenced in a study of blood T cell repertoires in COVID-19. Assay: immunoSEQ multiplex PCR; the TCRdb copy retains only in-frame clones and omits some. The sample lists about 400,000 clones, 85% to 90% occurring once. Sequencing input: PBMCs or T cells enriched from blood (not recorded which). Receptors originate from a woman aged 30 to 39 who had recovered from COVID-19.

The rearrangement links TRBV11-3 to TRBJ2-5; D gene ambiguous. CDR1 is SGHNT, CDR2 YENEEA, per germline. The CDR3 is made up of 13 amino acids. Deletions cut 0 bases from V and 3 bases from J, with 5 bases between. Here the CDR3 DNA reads TGTGCCAGCAGCTTAGACTCCGAAGAGACCCAGTACTTC. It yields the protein CASSLDSEETQYF. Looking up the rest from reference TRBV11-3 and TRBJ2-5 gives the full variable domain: EAGVVQSPRYKIIEKKQPVAFWCNPISGHNTLYWYLQNLGQGPELLIRYENEEAVDDSQLPKDRFSAERLKGVDSTLKIQPAELGDSAVYLCASSLDSEETQYFGPGTRLLVL.

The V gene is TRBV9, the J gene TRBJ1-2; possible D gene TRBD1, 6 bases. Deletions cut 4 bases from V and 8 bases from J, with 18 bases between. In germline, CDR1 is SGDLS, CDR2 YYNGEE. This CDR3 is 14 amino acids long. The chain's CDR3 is CASSFGQIPDGYTF. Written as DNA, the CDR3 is TGTGCCAGCAGCTTCGGACAGATCCCCGACGGCTACACCTTC.

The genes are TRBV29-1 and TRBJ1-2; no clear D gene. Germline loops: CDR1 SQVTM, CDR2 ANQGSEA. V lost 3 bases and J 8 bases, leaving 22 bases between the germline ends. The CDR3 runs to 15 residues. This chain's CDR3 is CSVERGFAGYRGYTF. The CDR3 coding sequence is TGCAGCGTTGAGCGGGGTTTCGCAGGCTATAGAGGCTACACCTTC.

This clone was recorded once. The CDR3 loop reads CASSIGSESFVTGELFF. As DNA, the CDR3 is TGTGCCAGTAGTATAGGATCGGAGTCTTTTGTCACCGGGGAGCTGTTTTTT. This sequence joins TRBV19 and TRBJ2-2, with D unresolved. The CDR3 runs to 17 residues. Per the germline V gene, CDR1 is LNHDA and CDR2 is SQIVND (reference sequence). Trimming stripped 1 base from V and 4 bases from J, with 16 bases between.

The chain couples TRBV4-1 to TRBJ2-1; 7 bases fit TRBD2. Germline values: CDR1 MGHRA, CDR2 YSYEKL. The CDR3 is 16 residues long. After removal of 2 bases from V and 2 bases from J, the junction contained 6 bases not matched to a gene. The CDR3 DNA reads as TGCGCCAGCAGCCAACCCGAGCGGGACCCCTACAATGAGCAGTTCTTC. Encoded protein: CASSQPERDPYNEQFF.

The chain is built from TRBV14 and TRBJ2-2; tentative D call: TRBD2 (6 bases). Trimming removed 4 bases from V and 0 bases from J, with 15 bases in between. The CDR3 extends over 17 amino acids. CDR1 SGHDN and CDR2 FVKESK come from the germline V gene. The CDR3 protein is CASSPNGRPANTGELFF. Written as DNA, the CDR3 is TGTGCCAGCAGCCCCAACGGGAGACCCGCGAACACCGGGGAGCTGTTTTTT.

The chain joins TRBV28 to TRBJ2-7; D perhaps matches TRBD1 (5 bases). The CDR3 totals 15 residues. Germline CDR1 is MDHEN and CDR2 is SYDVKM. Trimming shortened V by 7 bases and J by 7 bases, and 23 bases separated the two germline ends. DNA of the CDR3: TGTGCCAGCACGTTATTATTTGGGCAGGGCGGAGAGCAGTACTTC. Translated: CASTLLFGQGGEQYF.

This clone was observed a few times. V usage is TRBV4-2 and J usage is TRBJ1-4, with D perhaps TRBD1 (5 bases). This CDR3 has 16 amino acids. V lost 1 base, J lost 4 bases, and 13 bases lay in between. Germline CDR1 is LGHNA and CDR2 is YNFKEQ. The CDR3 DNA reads TGTGCCAGCAGCCAAGCCCGGGACTCTGGTAATGAAAAACTGTTTTTT. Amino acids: CASSQARDSGNEKLFF.

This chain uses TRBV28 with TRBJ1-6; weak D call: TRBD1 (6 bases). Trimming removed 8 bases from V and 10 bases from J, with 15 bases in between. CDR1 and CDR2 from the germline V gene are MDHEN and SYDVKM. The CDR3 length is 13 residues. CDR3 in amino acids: CASGRGMSSPLHF. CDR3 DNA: TGTGCCAGCGGCAGGGGAATGAGCTCACCCCTCCACTTT. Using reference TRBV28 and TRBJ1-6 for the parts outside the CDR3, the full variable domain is DVKVTQSSRYLVKRTGEKVFLECVQDMDHENMFWYRQDPGLGLRLIYFSYDVKMKEKGDIPEGYSVSREKKERFSLILESASTNQTSMYLCASGRGMSSPLHFGNGTRLTVT.

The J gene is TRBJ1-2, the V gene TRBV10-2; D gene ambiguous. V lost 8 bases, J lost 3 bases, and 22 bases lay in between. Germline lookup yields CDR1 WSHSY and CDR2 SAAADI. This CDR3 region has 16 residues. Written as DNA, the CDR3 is TGCGCCAGCTTCGCCCCCAATGACGGGATATACTATGGCTACACCTTC. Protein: CASFAPNDGIYYGYTF.

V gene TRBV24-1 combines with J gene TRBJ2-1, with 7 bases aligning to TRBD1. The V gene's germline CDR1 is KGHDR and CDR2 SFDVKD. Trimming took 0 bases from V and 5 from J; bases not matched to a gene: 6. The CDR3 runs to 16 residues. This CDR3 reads CATSDLDRDRHNEQFF. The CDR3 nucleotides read TGTGCCACCAGTGATTTGGATCGGGACAGACACAATGAGCAGTTCTTC.

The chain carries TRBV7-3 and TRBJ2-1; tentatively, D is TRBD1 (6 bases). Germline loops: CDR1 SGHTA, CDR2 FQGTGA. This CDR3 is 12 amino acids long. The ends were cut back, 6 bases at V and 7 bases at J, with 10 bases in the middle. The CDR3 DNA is TGTGCCAGCAGTCCACAGGGAAATGAGCAGTTCTTC. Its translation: CASSPQGNEQFF.

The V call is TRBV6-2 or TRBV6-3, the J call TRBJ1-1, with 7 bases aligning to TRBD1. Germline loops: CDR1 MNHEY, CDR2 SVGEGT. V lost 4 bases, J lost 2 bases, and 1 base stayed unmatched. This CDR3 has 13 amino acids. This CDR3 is CASSWTGNTEAFF. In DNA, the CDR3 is TGTGCCAGCAGTTGGACAGGTAACACTGAAGCTTTCTTT.

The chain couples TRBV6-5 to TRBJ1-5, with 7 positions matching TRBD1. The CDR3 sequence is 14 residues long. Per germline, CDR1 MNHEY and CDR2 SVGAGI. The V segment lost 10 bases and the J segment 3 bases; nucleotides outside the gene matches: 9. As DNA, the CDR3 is TGTGCCATCAGACAGGGATGGGACAATCAGCCCCAGCATTTT. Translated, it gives CAIRQGWDNQPQHF.

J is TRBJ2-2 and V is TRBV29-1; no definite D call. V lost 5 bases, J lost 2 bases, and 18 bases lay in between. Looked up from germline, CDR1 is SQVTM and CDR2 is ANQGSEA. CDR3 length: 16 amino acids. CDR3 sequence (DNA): TGCAGCGTTAATCAGAGCCTAGTGGTAAACACCGGGGAGCTGTTTTTT. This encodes CSVNQSLVVNTGELFF.

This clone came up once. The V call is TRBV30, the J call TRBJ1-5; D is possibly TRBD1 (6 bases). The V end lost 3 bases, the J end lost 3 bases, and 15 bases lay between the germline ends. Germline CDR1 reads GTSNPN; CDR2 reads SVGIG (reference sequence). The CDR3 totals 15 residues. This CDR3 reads CAWRHREGDNQPQHF. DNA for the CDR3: TGTGCCTGGAGGCACAGGGAGGGAGACAATCAGCCCCAGCATTTT.

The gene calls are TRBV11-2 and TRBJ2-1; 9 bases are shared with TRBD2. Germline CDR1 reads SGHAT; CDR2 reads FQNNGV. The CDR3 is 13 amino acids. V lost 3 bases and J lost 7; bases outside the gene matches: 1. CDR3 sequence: CASSFLAGNEQFF. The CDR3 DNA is TGTGCCAGCAGCTTCCTAGCGGGGAATGAGCAGTTCTTC. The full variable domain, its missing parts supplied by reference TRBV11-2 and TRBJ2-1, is EAGVAQSPRYKIIEKRQSVAFWCNPISGHATLYWYQQILGQGPKLLIQFQNNGVVDDSQLPKDRFSAERLKGVDSTLKIQPAKLEDSAVYLCASSFLAGNEQFFGPGTRLTVL.

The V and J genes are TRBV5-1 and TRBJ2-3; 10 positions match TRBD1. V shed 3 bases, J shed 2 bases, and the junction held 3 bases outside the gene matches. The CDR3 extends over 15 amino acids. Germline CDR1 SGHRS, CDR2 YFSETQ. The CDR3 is CASSYGQGVTDTQYF. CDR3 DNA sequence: TGCGCCAGCAGCTACGGACAGGGGGTCACAGATACGCAGTATTTT.

DNA of the CDR3: TGTGCCAGCACCTTACCTGGGGCAGGGGGGACTGGCTACACCTTC. This encodes CASTLPGAGGTGYTF. The rearrangement uses TRBV6-5 and TRBJ1-2, with 7 bases fitting TRBD1. V gave up 7 bases and J gave up 7 bases; unmatched junction bases: 15. Germline CDR1 reads MNHEY; CDR2 reads SVGAGI. The CDR3 covers 15 residues.

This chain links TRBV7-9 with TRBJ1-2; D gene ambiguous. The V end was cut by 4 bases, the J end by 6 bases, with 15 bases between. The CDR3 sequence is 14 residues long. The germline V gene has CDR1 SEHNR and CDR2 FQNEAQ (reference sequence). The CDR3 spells CASSSPLREHGYTF. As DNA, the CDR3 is TGTGCCAGCAGCTCCCCCCTCCGGGAACATGGCTACACCTTC. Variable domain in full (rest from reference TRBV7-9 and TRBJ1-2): DTGVSQNPRHKITKRGQNVTFRCDPISEHNRLYWYRQTLGQGPEFLTYFQNEAQLEKSRLLSDRFSAERPKGSFSTLEIQRTEQGDSAMYLCASSSPLREHGYTFGSGTRLTVV.

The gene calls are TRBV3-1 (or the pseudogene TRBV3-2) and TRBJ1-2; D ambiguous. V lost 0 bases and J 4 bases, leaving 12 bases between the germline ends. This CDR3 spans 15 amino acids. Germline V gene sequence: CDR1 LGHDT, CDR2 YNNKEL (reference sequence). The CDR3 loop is CASSQDNREVYGYTF. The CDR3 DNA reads TGTGCCAGCAGCCAAGATAATCGGGAGGTCTATGGCTACACCTTC.

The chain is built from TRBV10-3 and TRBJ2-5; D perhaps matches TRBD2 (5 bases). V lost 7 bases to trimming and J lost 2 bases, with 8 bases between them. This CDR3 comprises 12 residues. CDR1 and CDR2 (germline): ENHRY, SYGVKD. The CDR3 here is CAITGIQETQYF. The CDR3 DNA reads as TGTGCCATCACGGGGATACAAGAGACCCAGTACTTC.

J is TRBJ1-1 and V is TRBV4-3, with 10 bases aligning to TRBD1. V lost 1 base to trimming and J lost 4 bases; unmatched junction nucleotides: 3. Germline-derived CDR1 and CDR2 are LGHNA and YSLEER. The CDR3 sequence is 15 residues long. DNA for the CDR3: TGCGCCAGCAGCCAAGGGACAGGGGGTCCCACTGAAGCTTTCTTT. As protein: CASSQGTGGPTEAFF.

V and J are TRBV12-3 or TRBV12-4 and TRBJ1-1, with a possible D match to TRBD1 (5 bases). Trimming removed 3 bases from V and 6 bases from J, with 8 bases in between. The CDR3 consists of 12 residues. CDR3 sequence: CASSLEGPEAFF. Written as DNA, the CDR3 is TGTGCCAGCAGTTTGGAGGGGCCTGAAGCTTTCTTT.

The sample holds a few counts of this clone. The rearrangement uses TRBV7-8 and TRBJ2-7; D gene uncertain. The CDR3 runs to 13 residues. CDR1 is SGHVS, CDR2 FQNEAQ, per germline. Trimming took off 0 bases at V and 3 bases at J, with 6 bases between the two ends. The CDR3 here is CASSLASVYEQYF. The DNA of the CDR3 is TGTGCCAGCAGCTTAGCCAGTGTCTACGAGCAGTACTTC. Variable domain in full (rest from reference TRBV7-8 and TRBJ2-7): GAGVSQSPRYKVAKRGQDVALRCDPISGHVSLFWYQQALGQGPEFLTYFQNEAQLDKSGLPSDRFFAERPEGSVSTLKIQRTQQEDSAVYLCASSLASVYEQYFGPGTRLTVT.

CDR3 residues: CASSGIDRGTYNEQFF. In DNA form, the CDR3 reads TGCGCCAGCAGTGGGATCGACAGGGGCACCTACAATGAGCAGTTCTTC. This chain joins TRBV10-2 and TRBJ2-1; 8 nucleotides agree with TRBD1. J was trimmed by 2 bases and V by 4 bases; bases with no gene match: 7. This CDR3 comprises 16 residues. Germline V gene sequence: CDR1 WSHSY, CDR2 SAAADI.